This TCR beta chain comes out of a study of CD8 T cells in Susac syndrome. Study-level findings and limits: Susac-specific public clones were found in total CD8+ and CD8+ TEMRA repertoires, numbering under 20 and five, respectively. Expansion of Susac CD8+ clones peaked in TEMRA cells and in active patients.

Patients with Susac syndrome showed fulfilment of recently defined diagnostic criteria for definite or probable disease. Both CD4+ and CD8+ T cells were negatively isolated, and TEMRA cells underwent FACS enrichment. The germline V gene encodes CDR1 SGDLS and CDR2 YYNGEE. This CDR3 is 13 amino acids long. V shed 3 bases, J shed 5 bases, and the junction held 1 base outside the gene matches. Reverse transcription of 0.5 to 1 ug RNA was performed with random hexamers. TCRdb reanalysed the immunoSEQ multiplex PCR reads using MiXCR and keeps one entry per CDR3 protein. The table lists roughly 150,000 distinct CDR3 sequences, 85% to 95% of them singletons, with roughly 0.2% in the top ten. With regard to this clonotype: No antigen is known for it.

The chain carries TRBV9 and TRBJ2-1; 8 bases match TRBD2. Sequenced sample: CD8+ T cells from PBMCs. This TCR came from a human donor with Susac syndrome. The DNA for the CDR3 is TGTGCCAGCAGCGCGGGGGGGGACAATGAGCAGTTCTTC. Translated: CASSAGGDNEQFF.